Sequencing of this TCR beta chain was carried out in a study of T cell therapy after organ transplantation. Study-wide context: Of some ten patients, eight responded clinically and two did not. Findings and caveats of the study: CD8 clonality fold change after therapy inversely tracked pretherapy clonality. Both transferred clonotypes and endogenous ones absent from products apparently reconstituted.

In germline, CDR1 is SQVTM, CDR2 ANQGSEA. With V trimmed by 2 bases and J by 4 bases, 7 bases remained unmatched. CDR3 size: 14 residues. Comments on this clone: Its specificity is unknown.

Repertoires were generated with immunoSEQ multiplex PCR, while TCRdb's copy carries only in-frame clones and drops some. Found here are over 2,000 clones, less than 95% of them singletons; the top ten hold nearly 20%. The sample in question was CD8+ T cells from blood, obtained before autologous CMV-specific T cell therapy. The receptor was derived from a human patient who had received a solid organ transplant and had CMV disease. The chain carries TRBV29-1 and TRBJ2-7; 8 nucleotides agree with TRBD1. CDR3 coding DNA: TGCAGCGTTGAATTTGGTGACAGGGGATACGAGCAGTACTTC. Its translation: CSVEFGDRGYEQYF.